Following are 8 T cell receptor beta chains from one sample sequenced in a study of CDR3 diversity in severe acne. Via MiXCR, TCRdb re-called the PCR reads, giving one row per CDR3 protein. The sample contains 65,000 to 95,000 distinct CDR3 sequences, around 49% of which appear only once. The sequenced sample consisted of blood. The receptors come from a male donor in good health, without acne.

By sample share, this clonotype is medium-sized. V usage is TRBV29-1 and J usage is TRBJ2-7; D call uncertain. V lost 6 bases, J lost 2 bases, and 11 bases lay in between. The length of the CDR3 is 12 residues. Per the germline V gene, CDR1 is SQVTM and CDR2 is ANQGSEA. CDR3 sequence: CSVRYSTYEQYF. CDR3 bases: TGCAGCGTCCGATACAGCACCTACGAGCAGTACTTC.

In this sample, this clonotype turned up many times. The gene calls are TRBV27 and TRBJ2-1; a weak D match, TRBD2 (6 bases). This CDR3 is built from 13 residues. Germline V gene lookup returns CDR1 MNHEY and CDR2 SMNVEV (reference sequence). Trimming removed 6 bases from V and 15 bases from J, with 21 bases in between. CDR3 DNA: TGTGCCAGCAGCGCCTTAGCGGCCGACCGGAGGTTCTTC. Its protein is CASSALAADRRFF.

This clonotype was detected many times. The chain has TRBV24-1 and TRBJ2-2, with D perhaps TRBD2 (6 bases). Trimming cost V 4 bases and J 13 bases, with 18 bases left between them. There are 14 residues in the CDR3. The germline gives CDR1 KGHDR, CDR2 SFDVKD. The DNA for the CDR3 is TGTGCCACCAGTGACAGTATTGATGCGGAGGGGCTGTTTTTT. Amino acid sequence: CATSDSIDAEGLFF.

About this clonotype itself: One end of the junction varies from germline; a read error may be responsible. This chain joins TRBV20-1 and TRBJ2-3, with a possible D match to TRBD1 (5 bases). CDR1 DFQATT and CDR2 SNEGSKA come from the germline V gene (reference sequence). The CDR3 is made up of 11 amino acids. CDR3 amino acids: CSASGTGAQNF. The CDR3 nucleotides are TGCAGTGCTAGTGGAACAGGTGCGCAGAATTTT.

This clonotype was seen repeatedly, ten times or more. The CDR3 here is CASSQGPEQETQYF. As DNA, the CDR3 is TGTGCCAGCAGCCAAGGTCCGGAACAAGAGACCCAGTACTTC. The gene calls are TRBV3-1 and TRBJ2-5; unclear D gene. The germline V gene has CDR1 LGHDT and CDR2 YNNKEL (reference sequence). V was cut by 1 base and J by 2 bases, with 8 bases left in between. This CDR3 is built from 14 residues.

V and J are TRBV7-9 and TRBJ2-3, with 11 bases fitting TRBD1. Trimming removed 6 bases from V and 8 bases from J; junction bases left unmatched: 7. Germline CDR1 reads SEHNR; CDR2 reads FQNEAQ (reference sequence). The CDR3 length is 14 residues. CDR3 region: CASRRGQGAITQYF. CDR3 sequence (DNA): TGTGCCAGCAGACGAGGACAGGGGGCAATTACGCAGTATTTT.

The rearrangement joins TRBV6-1 to TRBJ1-6; TRBD1 matches 8 bases. This CDR3 is 15 amino acids long. The germline gives CDR1 MNHNS, CDR2 SASEGT. With V trimmed by 3 bases and J by 5 bases, 3 bases remained unmatched. CDR3 nucleotide sequence: TGTGCCAGCAGTGACGAGACAGGGGATAATTCACCCCTCCACTTT. Translated, it gives CASSDETGDNSPLHF.

The genes are TRBV5-5 and TRBJ2-1; 8 nucleotides align to TRBD2. CDR3 size: 14 residues. The V gene's germline CDR1 is SGHKS and CDR2 YYEKEE (reference sequence). Losses at the gene ends were 6 bases for V and 6 bases for J; bases not matched to a gene: 8. The CDR3, as DNA: TGTGCCAGCACCTCCACCGGGACTAGCAATGAGCAGTTCTTC. The encoded protein is CASTSTGTSNEQFF. The variable domain in full, with the rest retrieved from reference TRBV5-5 and TRBJ2-1, is DAGVTQSPTHLIKTRGQQVTLRCSPISGHKSVSWYQQVLGQGPQFIFQYYEKEERGRGNFPDRFSARQFPNYSSELNVNALLLGDSALYLCASTSTGTSNEQFFGPGTRLTVL.